These T cell receptor beta chains were read from a single sample in a study of blood T cell repertoires in COVID-19. The method was immunoSEQ multiplex PCR; TCRdb's version includes in-frame clones alone and lacks a portion of them. The sample records around 260,000 clones, roughly 92% being singletons. Sample: peripheral blood. Receptor source: a woman aged 25 to 39 with COVID-19, enrolled during active disease. Both conserved end residues are part of each CDR3. The D gene is left open where the match is weak. Clone sizes are given selectively: once, few, many, or a class where the clone is expanded.

J	D	V	size	DNA	CDR3
TRBJ1-1	-	TRBV21-1	-	TGTGCCAGCAGCCGGGTCGGGGTGATTCACACTGAAGCTTTCTTT	CASSRVGVIHTEAFF
TRBJ1-1	-	TRBV19	-	TGTGCCAGTAGTGAGGGAAGGAGTACTGAAGCTTTCTTT	CASSEGRSTEAFF
TRBJ1-4	-	TRBV14	-	TGTGCCAGCAGCCAAGAATACTTTGAAAAACTGTTTTTT	CASSQEYFEKLFF
TRBJ1-4	TRBD1	TRBV5-1	-	TGCGCCAGCAGCACCGGGACAGGGTACGAAAAACTGTTTTTT	CASSTGTGYEKLFF
TRBJ1-6	-	TRBV23-1	-	TGCGCCAGCTTTCAAGGGGTAGGGCCTAACGAATTTAATTCACCCCTCCACTTT	CASFQGVGPNEFNSPLHF
TRBJ2-1	TRBD2	TRBV6-5	-	TGTGCCAGCACTGGGACTAGCGGGGGGGCCAATGAGCAGTTCTTC	CASTGTSGGANEQFF
TRBJ2-7	TRBD1	TRBV29-1	-	TGCAGCGTGACAGGGTATGACGAGCAGTACTTC	CSVTGYDEQYF
TRBJ1-5	-	TRBV5-5	-	TGTGCCAGCAGCTTGGCCGGGTACAATCAGCCCCAGCATTTT	CASSLAGYNQPQHF
TRBJ2-1	-	TRBV12-3/TRBV12-4	-	TGTGCCAGCAGTTCCAGCTCCTACAATGAGCAGTTCTTC	CASSSSSYNEQFF
TRBJ1-4	TRBD1	TRBV7-9	few	TGTGCCAGCAGCTTGGCACAGGGGAACGAAAAACTGTTTTTT	CASSLAQGNEKLFF
TRBJ1-2	TRBD1	TRBV6-5	-	TGTGCCAGCAGTTACACCGACAGGGCTAACTATGGCTACACCTTC	CASSYTDRANYGYTF
TRBJ2-7	-	TRBV11-2	-	TGTGCCAGCAGCTCCGTCCTAACTATCCACGAGCAGTACTTC	CASSSVLTIHEQYF
TRBJ1-4	-	TRBV19	-	TGTGCCAGTAGTACAGGGCGCCGGGCAACTAATGAAAAACTGTTTTTT	CASSTGRRATNEKLFF
TRBJ1-1	-	TRBV19	few	TGTGCCAGTAGTACCGTTATTCCCACTGAAGCTTTCTTT	CASSTVIPTEAFF
TRBJ1-1	-	TRBV18	once	TGTGCCAGCTCACCTGGCGGGTCCCCACGGAGTAATGCTTTCTTT	CASSPGGSPRSNAFF
TRBJ1-4	-	TRBV7-9	-	TGTGCCAGCAGCCCCGGTCACGCAGGGATCGTTTTAGGGGAAAAACTGTTTTTT	CASSPGHAGIVLGEKLFF
TRBJ2-3	TRBD2	TRBV9	-	TGTGCCAGCAGCGTAGGGGTAGCGGGACTTAGCACAGATACGCAGTATTTT	CASSVGVAGLSTDTQYF
TRBJ2-3	TRBD2	TRBV5-4	-	TGTGCCAGCAGCACCGACCTAGCTAGCGGGAGGTCTCGCACAGATACGCAGTATTTT	CASSTDLASGRSRTDTQYF
TRBJ1-1	-	TRBV27	-	TGTGCCAGCAGCCTTGGACGGGGGAACACTGAAGCTTTCTTT	CASSLGRGNTEAFF
TRBJ1-5	-	TRBV19	-	TGTGCCAGTAGTATTAGGTCACAGGGCGGAGGCAATCAGCCCCAGCATTTT	CASSIRSQGGGNQPQHF
TRBJ1-1	TRBD1	TRBV19	-	TGTGCCAGTAGTCCGACAGGGGCTGAAGCTTTCTTT	CASSPTGAEAFF
TRBJ1-1	-	TRBV19	once	TGTGCCAGTACCCCTCCGGAACGGCGGTGGACTGAAGCTTTCTTT	CASTPPERRWTEAFF
TRBJ2-7	TRBD1	TRBV13	-	TGTGCCAGCAGCGCTTCGCCCGGGACAGGGACCTACGAGCAGTACTTC	CASSASPGTGTYEQYF
TRBJ2-2	-	TRBV14	-	TGTGCCAGCAGCCAAGGCTATGGTAGCGGAAACACCGGGGAGCTGTTTTTT	CASSQGYGSGNTGELFF
TRBJ2-1	-	TRBV21-1	-	TGTGCCAGCAGCCAAGGACTAGCGGGAGGAAATGAGCAGTTCTTC	CASSQGLAGGNEQFF
TRBJ1-5	-	TRBV19	-	TGTGCCAGTAGCACAACAGGGCCGCAGCCCCAGCATTTT	CASSTTGPQPQHF
TRBJ2-3	-	TRBV7-3	once	TGTGCCAGCAGCTTAACTCGCGCAAGCACAGATACGCAGTATTTT	CASSLTRASTDTQYF
TRBJ2-4	TRBD2	TRBV27	-	TGTGCCAGCAGTTTTAGCGGGAGGGCTGGGGACATTCAGTACTTC	CASSFSGRAGDIQYF
TRBJ2-7	-	TRBV20-1	-	TGCAGTGCTAGAGGTGAGAACAGGGTGATCTTC	CSARGENRVIF
TRBJ1-2	-	TRBV5-1	-	TGCGCCAGCAGCTTGGGGGACATTTTGGATGGCTACACCTTC	CASSLGDILDGYTF
TRBJ1-6	TRBD1	TRBV2	-	TGTGCCAGCAGTGAGTCGGGACAGCGAAATTCACCCCTCCACTTT	CASSESGQRNSPLHF
TRBJ2-3	-	TRBV3-1/TRBV3-2	-	TGTGCCAGCAGTCGACTAGGTGATACGCAGTATTTT	CASSRLGDTQYF
TRBJ1-1	-	TRBV19	-	TGTGCCAGTAGTGAGGGGAGAGGACAGGAAGCTTTCTTT	CASSEGRGQEAFF
TRBJ1-2	-	TRBV28	-	TGTGCCAGCCAGTCTAACTATGGCTACACCTTC	CASQSNYGYTF
TRBJ2-1	TRBD2	TRBV14	-	TGTGCCAGCAGCCAAGATCTCGGGAGGGGGACCAGAACGGATGAGCAGTTCTTC	CASSQDLGRGTRTDEQFF
TRBJ2-7	-	TRBV7-2	-	TGTGCCAGCAGCCAATCCCGACAGGCCTCCTACGAGCAGTACTTC	CASSQSRQASYEQYF
TRBJ1-1	TRBD1	TRBV28	-	TGTGCCAGCACTCTCCGGACAGGTGGGGCTTTCTTT	CASTLRTGGAFF
TRBJ2-1	TRBD1	TRBV5-1	few	TGCGCCAGCAGCAAAGGACAGGGGAACACCTACAATGAGCAGTTCTTC	CASSKGQGNTYNEQFF
TRBJ1-4	-	TRBV18	-	TGTGCCAGCTCACCACCTGGGAGGGCCAATGAAAAACTGTTTTTT	CASSPPGRANEKLFF
TRBJ1-4	-	TRBV19	-	TGTGCCAGTAGTAAGAGCGAAAAACTGTTTTTT	CASSKSEKLFF
TRBJ1-1	-	TRBV5-1	-	TGCGCCAGCAGCGATCCCGGGAAAAACACTGAAGCTTTCTTT	CASSDPGKNTEAFF
TRBJ2-7	TRBD1	TRBV11-3	-	TGTGCCAGCAGCCAGGGGGTCGGCCGTAGTTGGGAGCAGTACTTC	CASSQGVGRSWEQYF
TRBJ1-2	-	TRBV28	-	TGTGCCAGCAGTTTAGAGGTTCCTAACTATGGCTACACCTTC	CASSLEVPNYGYTF
TRBJ2-1	TRBD2	TRBV5-4	-	TGTGCCAGCAGCTTGGCAGCTAGCGGGAGGGATCGGCAGTTCTTC	CASSLAASGRDRQFF
TRBJ2-7	TRBD1	TRBV15	-	TGTGCCACCAGCAGGGACCGGGACAGGCTCTACGAGCAGTACTTC	CATSRDRDRLYEQYF
TRBJ2-7	-	TRBV29-1	-	TGCAGCGTTGCAGGCGTCCTTTCCTACGAGCAGTACTTC	CSVAGVLSYEQYF
TRBJ2-1	TRBD2	TRBV30	-	TGTGCCTGGAGTGAGGGACTAGCGGCCTACAATGAGCAGTTCTTC	CAWSEGLAAYNEQFF
TRBJ2-1	-	TRBV28	-	TGTGCCAGCAGTTATCTAGCGGACAGCTCCTACAATGAGCAGTTCTTC	CASSYLADSSYNEQFF
TRBJ2-5	TRBD2	TRBV11-2	-	TGTGCCAGCAGCTTAGATCCCTCGGGACTAGCGGGAGTTGAGACCCAGTACTTC	CASSLDPSGLAGVETQYF
TRBJ2-2	TRBD2	TRBV4-2	-	TGTGCCAGCAGCCCCACTAGCGGGGATATCTCCGGGGAGCTGTTTTTT	CASSPTSGDISGELFF
TRBJ2-3	-	TRBV9	-	TGTGCCAGCAGCCTTGGACAGAGCACAGATACGCAGTATTTT	CASSLGQSTDTQYF
TRBJ2-1	-	TRBV3-1/TRBV3-2	-	TGTGCCAGCAGCCAAGATCCCGGGGGAGGCTCCTACAATGAGCAGTTCTTC	CASSQDPGGGSYNEQFF
TRBJ2-2	-	TRBV6-5	-	TGTGCCAGCAGTTTGGGCAGAAACACCGGGGAGCTGTTTTTT	CASSLGRNTGELFF
TRBJ1-6	TRBD1	TRBV2	-	TGTGCCAGCGCCGAGAGGACAGGGGAATCACCCCTCCACTTT	CASAERTGESPLHF
TRBJ2-7	TRBD1	TRBV2	-	TGTGCCAGCCTGGGTGGACAGGGGGCATTCGAGCAGTACTTC	CASLGGQGAFEQYF